The source of this T cell receptor beta chain is a study of cytomegalovirus exposure and HLA in healthy donors. Study findings and constraints: Some segments of the V type, notably TRBV6-2 and TRBV6-3, were excluded as indistinguishable.

Germline assignment: CDR1 LGHNA and CDR2 YNFKEQ. This CDR3 has 15 amino acids. V was pared by 1 base and J by 3 bases, with 13 bases between. Turning to this clone: Its antigen is not known.

PCR primers comprised 60 Vbeta and 13 Jbeta primers. TCRdb's table, derived via immunoSEQ multiplex PCR, lists solely in-frame clones and lacks some. The sample holds about 160,000 clones, approximately 77% seen once. The sequenced sample consisted of PBMCs. The receptor was derived from a middle-aged man in good health and CMV-seropositive. This chain joins TRBV4-2 and TRBJ2-7; perhaps TRBD2 as D (6 bases). In DNA, the CDR3 is TGTGCCAGCAGCCAAGGATTAACTAGCCTCTACGAGCAGTACTTC. It encodes CASSQGLTSLYEQYF.